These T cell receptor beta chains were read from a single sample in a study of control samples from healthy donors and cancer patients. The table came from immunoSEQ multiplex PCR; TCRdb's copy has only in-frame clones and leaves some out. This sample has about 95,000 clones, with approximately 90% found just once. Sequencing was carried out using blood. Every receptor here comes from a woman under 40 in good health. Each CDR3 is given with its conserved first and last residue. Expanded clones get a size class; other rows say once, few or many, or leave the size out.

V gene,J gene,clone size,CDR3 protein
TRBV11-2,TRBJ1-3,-,CASSRLQGPGNTIYF
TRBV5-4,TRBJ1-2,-,CASSFSGTNYGYTF
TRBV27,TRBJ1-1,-,CASSSWRLNTEAFF
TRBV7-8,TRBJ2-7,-,CASSSGGQAKKSGEQYF
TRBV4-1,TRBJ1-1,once,CPSRRPPTGPNTEAFF
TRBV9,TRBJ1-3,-,CASSVMQGTSGNTIYF
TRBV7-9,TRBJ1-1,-,CASSPNRQGLNTEAFF
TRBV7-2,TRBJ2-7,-,CASSLLPRGLAGAYEQYF
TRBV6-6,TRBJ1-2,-,CASTGTGDYGYTF
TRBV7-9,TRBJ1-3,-,CASNLMTGVSSGNTIYF
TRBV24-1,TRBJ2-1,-,CATSDPAGVYNEQFF
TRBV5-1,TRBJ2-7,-,CASSLSGLAGDRPKFHEQYF
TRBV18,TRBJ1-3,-,CASSPGVPGNTIYF
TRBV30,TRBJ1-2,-,CAWTRTGRFYGYTF
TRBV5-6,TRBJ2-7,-,CAGSNPRGVTYEQYF
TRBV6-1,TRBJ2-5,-,CASSETLAGGEETQYF
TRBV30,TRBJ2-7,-,CAGRRRGGKDYEQYF
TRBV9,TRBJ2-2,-,CASSPFDTGELFF
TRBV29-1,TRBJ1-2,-,CSVNRVTGGYTF
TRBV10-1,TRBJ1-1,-,CASSEQGDTEAFF
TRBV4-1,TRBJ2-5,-,CASSQAGSTGWETQYF
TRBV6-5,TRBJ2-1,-,CASLRQFSYNEQFF
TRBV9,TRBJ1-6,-,CASSVGTGPSPLHF
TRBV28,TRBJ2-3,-,CASSSPNGGQDTQYF
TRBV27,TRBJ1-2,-,CASSFNNIQGAYGYTF
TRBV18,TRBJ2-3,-,CASSPDRETQYF
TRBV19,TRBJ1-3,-,CASASHSSGNTIYF
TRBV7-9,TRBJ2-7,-,CASSTEEISYEQYF
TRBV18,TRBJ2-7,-,CASSLVAGANEQYF
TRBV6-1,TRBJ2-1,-,CASSEYTGYNEQFF
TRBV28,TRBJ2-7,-,CAGGGGGPPYEQYF
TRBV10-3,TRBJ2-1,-,CAISESTARTYNEQFF